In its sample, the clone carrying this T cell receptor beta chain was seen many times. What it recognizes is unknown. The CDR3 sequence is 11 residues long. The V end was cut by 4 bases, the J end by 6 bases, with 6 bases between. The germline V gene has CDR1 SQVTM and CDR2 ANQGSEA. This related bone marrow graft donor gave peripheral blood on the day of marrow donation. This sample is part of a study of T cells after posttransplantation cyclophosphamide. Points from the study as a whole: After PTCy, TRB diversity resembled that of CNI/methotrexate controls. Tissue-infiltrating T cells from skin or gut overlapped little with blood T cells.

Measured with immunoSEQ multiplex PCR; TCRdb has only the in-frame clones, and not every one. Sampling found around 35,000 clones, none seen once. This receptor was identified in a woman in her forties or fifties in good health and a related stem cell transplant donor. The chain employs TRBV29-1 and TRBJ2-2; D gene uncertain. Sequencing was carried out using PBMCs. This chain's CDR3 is CSVGVAGELFF. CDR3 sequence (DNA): TGCAGCGTTGGAGTAGCCGGGGAGCTGTTTTTT.